These 26 T cell receptor beta chains were all obtained from the same sample, sequenced in a study of T cells after yellow fever vaccination. TCRdb passed the 5' RACE reads through MiXCR, listing each CDR3 protein once. The sample includes 200,000 to 300,000 distinct CDR3 sequences, 6.9% of them seen just once. Sequencing used CD4+ T cells sorted from PBMCs, obtained 15 days after the yellow fever booster vaccination. These TCRs come from a man between 25 and 39 years old who received the YFV17D yellow fever vaccine.

This clonotype was counted many times. The CDR3 reads CASSLRTGGGYTTEAFF. The CDR3 DNA reads TGTGCCAGCAGCTTGCGGACAGGGGGAGGCTATACCACTGAAGCTTTCTTT. The gene calls are TRBV7-9 and TRBJ1-1; 10 bases match TRBD1. V lost 3 bases, J lost 4 bases, and 11 bases stayed unmatched. CDR1 and CDR2 from the germline V gene are SEHNR and FQNEAQ (reference sequence). This CDR3 has 17 amino acids.

This clonotype has at least ten counts. The chain has TRBV7-2 and TRBJ2-5; D gene unclear. The CDR3 sequence is 14 residues long. Germline lookup yields CDR1 SGHTA and CDR2 FQGNSA. Trimming removed 5 bases from V and 1 base from J, with 11 bases in between. The chain's CDR3 is CASSKRLGQETQYF. The DNA of the CDR3 is TGTGCCAGCAGCAAGAGGCTGGGCCAAGAGACCCAGTACTTC.

This clonotype appeared many times. The V and J genes are TRBV29-1 and TRBJ2-7; 12 positions agree with TRBD2. Germline CDR1 is SQVTM and CDR2 is ANQGSEA. The length of the CDR3 is 14 residues. V lost 7 bases, J lost 0 bases, and 4 bases stayed unmatched. The chain's CDR3 is CSGATSGSSYEQYF. CDR3 DNA: TGCAGCGGTGCGACTAGCGGGAGCTCCTACGAGCAGTACTTC.

The chain joins TRBV20-1 to TRBJ2-7, with D possibly being TRBD2 (6 bases). The CDR3 extends over 15 amino acids. The germline CDR1 and CDR2 sequences are DFQATT and SNEGSKA (reference sequence). Trimming removed 3 bases at V and 0 bases at J, with 15 bases between. The CDR3 nucleotides are TGCAGTGCTAGTTATCAAAGGCGGGACTCCTACGAGCAGTACTTC. Translation: CSASYQRRDSYEQYF.

V usage is TRBV6-5 and J usage is TRBJ2-2, with D possibly called TRBD1 or TRBD2 (5 bases each). Trimming pared 4 bases from V and 7 bases from J, leaving 16 bases between. Germline V gives CDR1 MNHEY, CDR2 SVGAGI. CDR3 size: 15 residues. CDR3 DNA: TGTGCCAGCAGTTCCCGGGGCGCCCCTGTCGGGGAGCTGTTTTTT. It codes for CASSSRGAPVGELFF.

V is TRBV12-3 or TRBV12-4 and J is TRBJ1-1, with unresolved D. CDR3 length equals 11 residues. Trimming removed 6 bases at V and 7 bases at J, with 9 bases between. The CDR3 sequence: CASSLDGEAFF. For the CDR3, the DNA is TGTGCCAGCAGCCTTGATGGTGAAGCTTTCTTT.

This clonotype came up many times. This chain connects TRBV20-1 to TRBJ2-7; D may be TRBD2 (6 bases). Trimming stripped 5 bases from V and 5 bases from J, with 13 bases between. This CDR3 spans 12 amino acids. Germline V gene sequence: CDR1 DFQATT, CDR2 SNEGSKA (reference sequence). CDR3 region: CSAAAGIHEQYF. In DNA form, the CDR3 reads TGCAGTGCTGCCGCGGGGATCCACGAGCAGTACTTC.

Here the CDR3 reads CSARGSNRRQETQYF. DNA of the CDR3: TGCAGTGCTAGAGGCTCTAACAGGAGACAAGAGACCCAGTACTTC. This sequence joins TRBV20-1 and TRBJ2-5; D is possibly TRBD1 (5 bases). The V gene lost 1 base and the J gene lost 2 bases, with 14 bases spanning the gap. Germline CDR1 reads DFQATT; CDR2 reads SNEGSKA (reference sequence). The CDR3 has 15 amino acids.

This clonotype was seen a handful of times. The J gene is TRBJ1-2, the V gene TRBV19; perhaps TRBD1 as D (6 bases). The CDR3 totals 12 residues. The germline V gene encodes CDR1 LNHDA and CDR2 SQIVND (reference sequence). V was shortened by 8 bases and J by 7 bases, with 14 bases between the two germline ends. The CDR3 loop is CASQSGVGGYTF. The CDR3 nucleotides are TGTGCCAGTCAGTCAGGGGTAGGTGGCTACACCTTC.

The table lists this clonotype with a few counts. The J gene is TRBJ2-1, the V gene TRBV9; tentative D call: TRBD1 (6 bases). The CDR3 sequence is 16 residues long. Per germline, CDR1 SGDLS and CDR2 YYNGEE. The ends were cut back, 4 bases at V and 3 bases at J, with 17 bases in the middle. CDR3 residues: CASSPLRVGHYNEQFF. The CDR3 bases are TGTGCCAGCAGCCCCTTACGAGTGGGACACTACAATGAGCAGTTCTTC.

In this sample, this clonotype turned up many times. The rearrangement joins TRBV12-3 or TRBV12-4 to TRBJ2-7; TRBD2 aligns across 8 bases. The CDR3 length is 15 residues. V gave up 0 bases and J gave up 2 bases; unmatched junction bases: 3. The CDR3 nucleotides are TGTGCCAGCAGTTTAGCTGGCGGGAGGACCTACGAGCAGTACTTC. It codes for CASSLAGGRTYEQYF.

Ten or more counts support this clonotype. This sequence joins TRBV29-1 and TRBJ1-1; a possible D gene is TRBD1 (6 bases). V was clipped by 0 bases and J by 11 bases, with 13 bases between them. Germline CDR1 SQVTM, CDR2 ANQGSEA. The CDR3 extends over 12 amino acids. CDR3 protein: CSVEELQGTAFF. CDR3 nucleotide sequence: TGCAGCGTTGAAGAGTTACAGGGAACGGCTTTCTTT. The whole variable domain, filled in from reference TRBV29-1 and TRBJ1-1, reads SAVISQKPSRDICQRGTSLTIQCQVDSQVTMMFWYRQQPGQSLTLIATANQGSEATYESGFVIDKFPISRPNLTFSTLTVSNMSPEDSSIYLCSVEELQGTAFFGQGTRLTVV.

For this clonotype: A much larger clone lies a single base off, so this may be a read error. This chain links TRBV20-1 with TRBJ2-2, with 13 bases fitting TRBD2. Germline CDR1 DFQATT, CDR2 SNEGSKA (reference sequence). This CDR3 is 17 amino acids long. CDR3: CCARGGGLAGNTGELFF. Written as DNA, the CDR3 is TGCTGTGCTAGAGGAGGGGGACTAGCGGGAAACACCGGGGAGCTGTTTTTT.

J is TRBJ2-7 and V is TRBV7-9, with 9 nucleotides matching TRBD1. The V gene end was trimmed by 4 bases and the J gene end by 3 bases; junction bases not matched to a gene: 10. Germline loops: CDR1 SEHNR, CDR2 FQNEAQ (reference sequence). The CDR3 runs to 16 residues. CDR3 protein: CASSSPPGQGLYEQYF. The CDR3 DNA reads TGTGCCAGCAGCTCCCCTCCGGGACAGGGCCTCTACGAGCAGTACTTC.

This clonotype has a count of ten or more. The chain carries TRBV5-1 and TRBJ2-3; D might be TRBD1 or TRBD2, each matching 5 bases. CDR1 is SGHRS, CDR2 YFSETQ, per germline. This CDR3 spans 14 amino acids. Trimming took 4 bases from V and 5 from J, leaving 14 bases between them. The CDR3 spells CASSAGTRGDTQYF. Here the CDR3 DNA reads TGCGCCAGCAGCGCCGGGACCCGAGGAGATACGCAGTATTTT.

The table lists this clonotype with a few counts. The genes are TRBV11-1 and TRBJ2-6; D may be TRBD1 (5 bases). V was trimmed by 0 bases and J by 0 bases, leaving 12 bases between them. This CDR3 spans 18 amino acids. The germline CDR1 and CDR2 sequences are SGHAT and FQDESV (reference sequence). This CDR3 is CASSLAALGHSGANVLTF. Written as DNA, the CDR3 is TGTGCCAGCAGCTTAGCGGCTTTAGGACACTCTGGGGCCAACGTCCTGACTTTC.

This clonotype was counted between two and nine times. The V call is TRBV11-2, the J call TRBJ2-5; 14 nucleotides line up with TRBD2. The germline CDR1 and CDR2 sequences are SGHAT and FQNNGV. V lost 1 base to trimming and J lost 5 bases; unmatched junction nucleotides: 9. The CDR3 sequence is 18 residues long. The CDR3 DNA is TGTGCCAGCAGCTTAGGGAAGGGACTAGCGGGAGATAGTGAGACCCAGTACTTC. Protein: CASSLGKGLAGDSETQYF.

This clonotype was seen only a few times. The chain links TRBV10-3 to TRBJ1-1, with D perhaps matching TRBD1 (5 bases). V was trimmed by 6 bases and J by 5 bases, leaving 13 bases between them. Germline CDR1 ENHRY, CDR2 SYGVKD. The CDR3 loop spans 13 amino acids. CDR3 bases: TGTGCCATCAGCCCGGGACTTCAGACTGAAGCTTTCTTT. It translates to CAISPGLQTEAFF.

This clonotype appeared a few times. For the CDR3, the DNA is TGTGCCCTTGGGACTAGCGGAGGGGCCGGGGAGCTGTTTTTT. Amino acids: CALGTSGGAGELFF. The chain combines TRBV10-3 with TRBJ2-2, with 11 bases matching TRBD2. V trimming: 11 bases; J trimming: 6 bases; junction bases outside the gene matches: 8. The CDR3 is made up of 14 amino acids. Germline lookup yields CDR1 ENHRY and CDR2 SYGVKD.

There are a few counts of this clonotype. The CDR3 nucleotides are TGCGCCAGCGGCTCTATAGCGGGAGGGCCCCACGAGCAGTACTTC. Translated, it gives CASGSIAGGPHEQYF. This chain joins TRBV5-1 and TRBJ2-7, with 11 bases matching TRBD2. Germline V gene sequence: CDR1 SGHRS, CDR2 YFSETQ. J was trimmed by 5 bases and V by 7 bases; bases with no gene match: 11. This CDR3 is 15 amino acids long.

This clonotype was counted between two and nine times. The chain links TRBV19 to TRBJ2-1; the D gene could be TRBD1 or TRBD2 (6 bases each). Germline lookup yields CDR1 LNHDA and CDR2 SQIVND (reference sequence). The CDR3 runs 19 residues. V lost 9 bases, J lost 4 bases, and 31 bases lay in between. The CDR3 DNA is TGTGCCAGCTCCGAAAAGGGGGACTCACACCTCGGTGGGTACAATGAGCAGTTCTTC. Its translation: CASSEKGDSHLGGYNEQFF.

This clonotype was recorded a few times. The genes are TRBV7-2 and TRBJ2-5; D unresolved. Germline loops: CDR1 SGHTA, CDR2 FQGNSA. Deletions cut 4 bases from V and 1 base from J, with 7 bases between. The length of the CDR3 is 13 residues. The CDR3 is CASSSLGQETQYF. The CDR3 nucleotides are TGTGCCAGCAGCTCTCTCGGCCAAGAGACCCAGTACTTC.

This clonotype was detected ten times or more. The chain employs TRBV6-2 or TRBV6-3 and TRBJ1-5; D unresolved. The CDR3 sequence is 14 residues long. V was cut by 2 bases and J by 7 bases, with 12 bases left in between. Germline V lookup: CDR1 MNHEY, CDR2 SVGEGT. The CDR3 is CASSYGLALQPQHF. CDR3 sequence (DNA): TGTGCCAGCAGTTACGGGTTAGCGCTGCAGCCCCAGCATTTT.

This clonotype occurred a few times. The chain has TRBV20-1 and TRBJ2-3, with TRBD2 matching over 11 bases. The CDR3 sequence is 14 residues long. Per the germline V gene, CDR1 is DFQATT and CDR2 is SNEGSKA (reference sequence). Trimming at V came to 3 bases and at J to 1 base, leaving 0 bases not matched to a gene. In DNA, the CDR3 is TGCAGTGCTAGTAGCGGGAGGGGCACAGATACGCAGTATTTT. It encodes CSASSGRGTDTQYF.

This clonotype was detected a few times. This chain uses TRBV2 with TRBJ2-7, with TRBD1 matching over 10 bases. Germline CDR1 reads SNHLY; CDR2 reads FYNNEI. J lost 2 bases, V lost 11 bases, and 6 bases had no gene match. This CDR3 contains 13 residues. CDR3 loop: CAGRQGATYEQYF. The CDR3 coding sequence is TGTGCCGGAAGACAGGGGGCAACCTACGAGCAGTACTTC. The variable domain in full, with the rest retrieved from reference TRBV2 and TRBJ2-7, is EPEVTQTPSHQVTQMGQEVILRCVPISNHLYFYWYRQILGQKVEFLVSFYNNEISEKSEIFDDQFSVERPDGSNFTLKIRSTKLEDSAMYFCAGRQGATYEQYFGPGTRLTVT.

This clonotype was detected many times. This chain connects TRBV29-1 to TRBJ1-1; the D is unclear. V gave up 6 bases and J gave up 10 bases, with 18 bases separating them. The CDR3 runs to 12 residues. Germline V CDR1 and CDR2: SQVTM, ANQGSEA. This CDR3 is CSVQGMGYGAFF. The CDR3 DNA sequence: TGCAGCGTCCAAGGGATGGGTTATGGAGCTTTCTTT.